The present T cell receptor beta chain was sequenced within a study of neurological immune-mediated disorders (dated 2019 in TCRdb). A note on the overall study: The study compared peripheral blood TCR-beta repertoires of HTLV-I-associated myelopathy (HAM/TSP) patients, multiple sclerosis patients and healthy controls using UMI-based sequencing. The roughly 110 TCR-beta libraries included longitudinal samples, technical triplicates and paired sorted CD4+ and CD8+ T-cell subsets alongside PBMC samples. Longitudinal HAM/TSP and healthy donors were sampled at 3 time-points each (about 3-45 month intervals). The cohort was made up of about 66 subjects, consisting of some 14 HAM/TSP patients, about 35 multiple sclerosis patients and 20 healthy controls. Broad study findings and their caveats: TCR clonal expansion was highest in HAM/TSP patients and lowest in MS patients, with MS patients falling below even healthy controls. Across subjects, expanded clones never shared an identical CDR3 amino acid sequence, which suggests that the TCR-beta repertoires in every group were private.

cDNA synthesis used template-switch 5'RACE with a primer carrying a 10-nucleotide random unique molecular identifier tagging each TCR transcript. Over 170 million TCR-beta sequences, covering 15-18 subjects, were produced in each sequencing run. Total RNA was extracted with the RNeasy kit. The KAPA Real-time Library Amplification kit was used to amplify TCR-beta VDJ regions with primers for the TCR constant region and the 5'RACE anchor. A first PCR added sample indexes and Illumina adaptors, and a second PCR then raised library yield. After purification with Ampure beads, the TCR product of roughly 650 bp was size-selected on a 2% E-gel SizeSelection system. Before pooling, library quality was checked on a Bioanalyzer, concentration was measured with Qubit, and libraries were quantified with the Kapa Library Quantification kit. Paired-end 2 x 150 bp sequencing of the libraries was performed on an Illumina HiSeq 2500. To increase sequence diversity, roughly 24-32% phiX was spiked into each library pool. The paper's data handling went like this. Quality-filtered reads were processed with the UMI-based MiGEC pipeline, which removed over 75% of raw TCR sequences during error correction. IMGT germline references were used for aligning VDJ genes, and each clonotype was defined as a unique CDR3 amino acid sequence together with its V-J genes. VDJtools evaluated clonal expansion, Shannon diversity and CDR3 relatedness (CalcPairwiseDistances, ClusterSamples); CLCbio workbench built phylogenetic trees. A clone was classed as expanded if it had 8 or more unique UMIs, a cutoff based on coefficient-of-variation modelling across technical triplicates. Through fastp at Q25 and MiXCR, TCRdb rebuilt clones from the public reads, retaining in-frame beta chains. Duplicate CDR3 protein sequences are folded into a single record with the most common DNA and genes. The V and J calls follow TCRdb's processing rather than the paper's. Recorded for this sample are fewer than 90,000 distinct CDR3 sequences; roughly a tenth of them occurred a single time. The ten largest clones capture 9.5% to 10% of the sample.

The label giving this sample's time point can be read as: longitudinal time-point 1 (baseline). Blood bank volunteers in Maryland, USA served as the healthy controls. Libraries from unsorted PBMCs were made from 2 million PBMCs kept in RNAlater at -80 degrees C until RNA extraction. Peripheral blood was subjected to Ficoll-Hypaque density gradient centrifugation to isolate PBMCs, which were then cryopreserved in liquid nitrogen. Of note for this clonotype: Its antigen is unknown. Base quality data are lacking; no much larger clone is found one base away.

According to the germline V gene (reference sequence), CDR1 reads LGHDT and CDR2 reads YNNKEL. Reading from cysteine to phenylalanine, the CDR3 counts 15 amino acids. CDR3 DNA is the only sequence kept; it has 45 bases, read in frame from the first base. V lost 1 base and J lost 7 bases; the stretch between them is 14 bases long. The sequence links TRBV3-1 to TRBJ2-1; TRBD2 could be the D gene, as 6 bases match. Sequencing was carried out using PBMCs. The TCR sequence derives from a man aged 25-45 years in good health. The nucleotide sequence is TGTGCCAGCAGCCAAGCGGTGGTAGCGGCAAATGAGCAGTTCTTC. Its protein product is CASSQAVVAANEQFF.